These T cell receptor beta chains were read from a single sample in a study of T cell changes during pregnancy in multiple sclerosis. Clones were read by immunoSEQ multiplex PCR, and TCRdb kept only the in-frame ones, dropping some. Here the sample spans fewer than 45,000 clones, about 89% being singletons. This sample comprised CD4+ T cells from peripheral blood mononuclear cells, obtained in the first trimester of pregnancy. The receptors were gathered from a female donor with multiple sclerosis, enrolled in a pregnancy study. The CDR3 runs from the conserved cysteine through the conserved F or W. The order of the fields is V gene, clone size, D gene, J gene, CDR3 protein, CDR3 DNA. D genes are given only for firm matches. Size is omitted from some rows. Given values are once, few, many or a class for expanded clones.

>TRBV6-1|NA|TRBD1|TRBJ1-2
CASSATRQGAGGYTF
TGTGCCAGCAGTGCGACTAGACAGGGGGCTGGAGGCTACACCTTC
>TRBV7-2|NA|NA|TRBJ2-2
CASSSSGTNKNTGELFF
TGTGCCAGCAGCTCCTCGGGAACGAACAAGAACACCGGGGAGCTGTTTTTT
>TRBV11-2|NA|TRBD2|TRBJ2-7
CASSPGGSLREQYF
TGTGCCAGCAGCCCGGGGGGATCCCTGAGGGAGCAGTACTTC
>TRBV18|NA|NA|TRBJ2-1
CASSPPVPSYNEQFF
TGTGCCAGCTCACCTCCCGTCCCTTCCTACAATGAGCAGTTCTTC
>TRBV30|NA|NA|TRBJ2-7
CAWSVPPRGTYEQYF
TGTGCCTGGAGTGTACCCCCTAGGGGGACCTACGAGCAGTACTTC
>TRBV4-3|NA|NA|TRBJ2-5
CASSPQTNVGRETQYF
TGCGCCAGCAGCCCCCAGACGAACGTGGGGCGAGAGACCCAGTACTTC
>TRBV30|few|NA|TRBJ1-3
CAWSVLSSGNTIYF
TGTGCCTGGAGTGTATTGAGCTCTGGAAACACCATATATTTT
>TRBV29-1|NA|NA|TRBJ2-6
CSVVRPGANVLTF
TGCAGCGTTGTGAGGCCTGGGGCCAACGTCCTGACTTTC
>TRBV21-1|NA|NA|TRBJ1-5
CASSPGQGGGRQPQHF
TGTGCCAGCAGCCCAGGGCAAGGGGGGGGACGGCAGCCCCAGCATTTT
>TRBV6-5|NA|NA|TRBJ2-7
CASSYAGYRGYEQYF
TGTGCCAGCAGTTACGCAGGTTATAGGGGATACGAGCAGTACTTC
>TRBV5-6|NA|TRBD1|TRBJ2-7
CASSPTGGSLYEQYF
TGTGCCAGCAGCCCTACAGGGGGCTCCTTATACGAGCAGTACTTC
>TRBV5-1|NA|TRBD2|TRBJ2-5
CASSAGGARETQYF
TGCGCCAGCAGCGCGGGGGGCGCGAGGGAGACCCAGTACTTC
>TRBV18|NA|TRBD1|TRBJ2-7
CASSPGQGPSYEQYF
TGTGCCAGCTCACCGGGACAGGGACCCTCCTACGAGCAGTACTTC
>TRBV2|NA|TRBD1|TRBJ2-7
CAGGTGGAPYEQYF
TGTGCCGGGGGGACAGGGGGCGCTCCCTACGAGCAGTACTTC
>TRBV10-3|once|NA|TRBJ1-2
CAINPGDHGYTF
TGTGCCATCAACCCAGGGGACCATGGCTACACCTTC
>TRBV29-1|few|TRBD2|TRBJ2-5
CSVEDVIASGGIGGGTQYF
TGCAGCGTTGAAGATGTAATAGCTAGCGGGGGTATTGGGGGAGGAACCCAGTACTTC
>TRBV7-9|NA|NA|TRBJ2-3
CASSPAGGIGDTDTQYF
TGTGCCAGCAGCCCCGCAGGAGGGATCGGGGACACAGATACGCAGTATTTT
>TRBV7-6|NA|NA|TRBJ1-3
CASSLAHGDSGNTIYF
TGTGCCAGCAGCTTAGCGCACGGAGACTCTGGAAACACCATATATTTT
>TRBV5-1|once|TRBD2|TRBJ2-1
CASTLGEGLANEQFF
TGCGCCAGCACCCTGGGGGAGGGCCTGGCGAATGAGCAGTTCTTC
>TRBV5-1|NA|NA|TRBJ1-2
CASSFSGDNYGYTF
TGCGCCAGCAGCTTCTCAGGGGATAACTATGGCTACACCTTC
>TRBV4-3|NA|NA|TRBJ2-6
CASSQDPQALSSGANVLTF
TGCGCCAGCAGCCAAGATCCACAGGCCCTAAGCTCTGGGGCCAACGTCCTGACTTTC
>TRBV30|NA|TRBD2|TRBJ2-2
CAWSKGLAYAGELFF
TGTGCCTGGAGTAAAGGACTAGCATATGCCGGGGAGCTGTTTTTT
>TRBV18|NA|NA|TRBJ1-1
CASSRLSTANTEAFF
TGTGCCAGCTCACGACTTTCGACAGCGAACACTGAAGCTTTCTTT
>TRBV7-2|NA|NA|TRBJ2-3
CASSFELLRMVQYF
TGTGCCAGCAGCTTCGAGCTCCTGCGTATGGTACAGTATTTT
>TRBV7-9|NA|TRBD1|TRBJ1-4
CASSSRGQGRGEKLFF
TGTGCCAGCAGCTCCAGAGGACAGGGGCGGGGCGAAAAACTGTTTTTT
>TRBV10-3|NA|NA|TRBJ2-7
CAISESTGNPYEQYF
TGTGCCATCAGTGAGTCAACAGGGAACCCCTACGAGCAGTACTTC
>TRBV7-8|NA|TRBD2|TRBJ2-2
CASSKAGWNTGELFF
TGTGCCAGCAGCAAAGCGGGATGGAACACCGGGGAGCTGTTTTTT
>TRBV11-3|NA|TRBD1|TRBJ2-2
CASSFHGTGLTGELFF
TGTGCCAGCAGCTTCCATGGGACAGGCCTCACCGGGGAGCTGTTTTTT
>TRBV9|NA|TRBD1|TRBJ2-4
CASSPGTGGAKTAKNIQYF
TGTGCCAGCAGCCCCGGGACAGGGGGCGCAAAGACAGCCAAAAACATTCAGTACTTC
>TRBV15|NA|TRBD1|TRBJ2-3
CATNDGQGFTDTQYF
TGTGCCACCAACGACGGACAGGGATTCACAGATACGCAGTATTTT
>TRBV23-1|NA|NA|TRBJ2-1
CASDRGYRSYNEQFF
TGCGCCAGCGACCGCGGATACCGCTCCTACAATGAGCAGTTCTTC
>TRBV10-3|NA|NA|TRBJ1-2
CAISESTRGGYGYTF
TGTGCCATCAGTGAGTCGACTAGGGGCGGCTATGGCTACACCTTC
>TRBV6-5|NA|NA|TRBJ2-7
CASSYSQGTYEQYF
TGTGCCAGCAGTTACTCACAGGGCACCTACGAGCAGTACTTC
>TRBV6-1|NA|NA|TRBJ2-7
CASSLGGVGDEQYF
TGTGCCAGCAGTCTTGGGGGCGTGGGGGACGAGCAGTACTTC
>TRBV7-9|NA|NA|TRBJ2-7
CASSLVGGRSSYEQYF
TGTGCCAGCAGCTTAGTTGGTGGCAGGTCCTCCTACGAGCAGTACTTC
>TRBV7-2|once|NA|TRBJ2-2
CASSLTGELTGELFF
TGTGCCAGCAGCTTAACGGGAGAGCTCACCGGGGAGCTGTTTTTT
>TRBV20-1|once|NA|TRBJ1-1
CSARDLTEAFF
TGCAGTGCTAGAGATCTCACTGAAGCTTTCTTT
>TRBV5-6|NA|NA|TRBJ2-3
CASSSVTGGTDTQYF
TGTGCCAGCAGCTCAGTGACAGGCGGCACAGATACGCAGTATTTT
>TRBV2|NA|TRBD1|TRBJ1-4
CASTRDRTATNEKLFF
TGTGCCAGCACGAGGGACAGGACGGCAACTAATGAAAAACTGTTTTTT
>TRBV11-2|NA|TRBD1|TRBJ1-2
CASSQYRGQHAGYTF
TGTGCCAGCAGCCAATACAGGGGGCAACATGCTGGCTACACCTTC